This TCR beta chain is from a study of tumor and adjacent non-tumor tissue in lung cancer. Looking at the study overall: Histology: 12 adenocarcinoma, a couple of squamous cell carcinoma, 1 small cell lung cancer.

The library came from three nested PCR rounds adapted from ARM-PCR protocols. Each CDR3 protein is one row after TCRdb ran MiXCR on the multiplex PCR reads. Among around 70,000 distinct CDR3 sequences listed, 50% to 60% were seen once. RNA was extracted from bulk tissue without any cell sorting. The CDR3 spans 15 residues. Study-level findings and limits: TCR diversity was significantly greater in tumor than normal lung tissue.

Comment on this clonotype: Its specificity is not known. Sequence at one end of the junction differs from germline and may be a read error.

The sample was lung tumor tissue. This chain uses TRBV12-3 or TRBV12-4 with TRBJ2-2; a weak D match, TRBD1 (6 bases). The sequence was collected from a man between 50 and 59 years old with non-small cell lung cancer. The CDR3 DNA reads as TGTGCCAGCAGTACCCGGACAGAGAACACCCGGGAGCTGTTTTTT. Amino acids: CASSTRTENTRELFF.